Listed below are T cell receptor beta chains from one sample, sequenced in a study of CD8+ T cells in alopecia areata. The assay was immunoSEQ multiplex PCR, and TCRdb's table has in-frame clones only and misses some. This table holds around 70,000 clones, about 30% found once. The specimen was CD8+ T cells sorted from blood, collected at week 4, from a patient treated with tofacitinib. The receptors originated from a human donor with alopecia areata. Each CDR3 is given with its conserved first and last residue. The D gene is left open where the match is weak. Expanded clones get a size class; other rows say once, few or many, or leave the size out.

V gene	J gene	D gene	clone size	CDR3 protein	CDR3 DNA
TRBV29-1	TRBJ2-1	-	-	CSVEDRAGSYNEQFF	TGCAGCGTTGAAGATCGGGCAGGCTCCTACAATGAGCAGTTCTTC
TRBV28	TRBJ1-2	TRBD1	many	CASSQPNLQGADYTF	TGTGCCAGCAGTCAACCTAATCTACAGGGGGCTGACTACACCTTC
TRBV23-1	TRBJ1-2	-	-	CASSHLRTDGYTF	TGCGCCAGCAGTCACCTACGGACAGATGGCTACACCTTC
TRBV7-9	TRBJ1-5	-	few	CASSASGQNSNQPQHF	TGTGCCAGCAGCGCATCGGGACAAAATAGCAATCAGCCCCAGCATTTT
TRBV9	TRBJ2-3	TRBD2	-	CASSAGGGPDTQYF	TGTGCCAGCAGCGCCGGCGGGGGACCAGATACGCAGTATTTT
TRBV9	TRBJ2-7	TRBD2	-	CASSAIPGEGVEQYF	TGTGCCAGCAGCGCCATCCCGGGGGAGGGAGTCGAGCAGTACTTC
TRBV2	TRBJ1-4	-	-	CASSEGPRGANEKLFF	TGTGCCAGCAGTGAAGGCCCGAGGGGAGCTAATGAAAAACTGTTTTTT
TRBV5-4	TRBJ2-7	-	few	CASSRGTKGAYEQYF	TGTGCCAGCAGCCGAGGAACCAAAGGGGCCTACGAGCAGTACTTC
TRBV19	TRBJ1-1	-	-	CASAAKGITEAFF	TGTGCCAGTGCGGCCAAGGGGATCACTGAAGCTTTCTTT
TRBV5-1	TRBJ2-2	-	-	CASSLVGQSNTGELFF	TGCGCCAGCAGCTTGGTCGGCCAGTCAAACACCGGGGAGCTGTTTTTT
TRBV4-1	TRBJ2-5	TRBD2	-	CASSQDGGGRETQYF	TGCGCCAGCAGCCAAGATGGGGGCGGGAGGGAGACCCAGTACTTC
TRBV7-9	TRBJ1-2	TRBD1	few	CASSLVRNDREHGYTF	TGTGCCAGCAGCTTAGTTCGAAATGACAGGGAACACGGCTACACCTTC
TRBV5-4	TRBJ2-1	TRBD2	-	CASSLGAGVVNEQFF	TGTGCCAGCAGCTTAGGAGCGGGAGTTGTCAATGAGCAGTTCTTC
TRBV30	TRBJ1-1	TRBD1	few	CAWSATGYTEAFF	TGTGCCTGGAGTGCGACAGGGTATACTGAAGCTTTCTTT
TRBV19	TRBJ2-7	-	few	CASSPGAYEQYF	TGTGCCAGTAGTCCTGGGGCGTACGAGCAGTACTTC
TRBV11-1	TRBJ2-1	-	-	CASSLVTVPTYNEQFF	TGTGCCAGCAGCTTAGTTACCGTACCAACCTACAATGAGCAGTTCTTC
TRBV18	TRBJ2-7	-	few	CASSPTDNPTYEQYF	TGTGCCAGCTCACCAACGGACAACCCCACCTACGAGCAGTACTTC
TRBV2	TRBJ2-3	TRBD2	few	CASSTRLATDTQYF	TGTGCCAGCAGTACCAGACTAGCCACAGATACGCAGTATTTT
TRBV9	TRBJ2-7	TRBD2	-	CASSIGGALSYEQYF	TGTGCCAGCAGCATCGGGGGGGCCTTATCCTACGAGCAGTACTTC
TRBV7-8	TRBJ2-1	-	-	CASSLVRGNEQFF	TGTGCCAGCAGCTTAGTAAGGGGTAATGAGCAGTTCTTC
TRBV5-1	TRBJ2-3	-	-	CASSSRGLDTLVYTQYF	TGCGCCAGCAGCTCTCGGGGATTGGACACCTTGGTATATACGCAGTATTTT
TRBV19	TRBJ2-7	-	few	CASSGGHPAYEQYF	TGTGCCAGTAGTGGAGGACACCCCGCCTACGAGCAGTACTTC
TRBV29-1	TRBJ2-5	TRBD1	-	CSARQGLSETQYF	TGCAGCGCCCGACAGGGGCTGTCGGAGACCCAGTACTTC
TRBV2	TRBJ2-5	TRBD1	few	CASSESSGQGARQETQYF	TGTGCCAGCAGTGAATCCTCGGGACAGGGGGCAAGGCAAGAGACCCAGTACTTC
TRBV14	TRBJ2-3	-	-	CASSRTGVDVTDTQYF	TGTGCCAGCAGTCGGACTGGAGTAGACGTCACAGATACGCAGTATTTT
TRBV2	TRBJ2-2	TRBD1	-	CASRRQGQGGTGELFF	TGTGCCAGCAGGCGCCAGGGACAGGGGGGCACCGGGGAGCTGTTTTTT
TRBV25-1	TRBJ1-4	-	-	CASSDPAHEKLFF	TGTGCCAGCAGTGATCCCGCCCATGAAAAACTGTTTTTT
TRBV4-1	TRBJ2-3	-	-	CASSQDRIGGTDTQYF	TGCGCCAGCAGCCAAGACCGGATTGGGGGCACAGATACGCAGTATTTT
TRBV5-1	TRBJ2-7	TRBD1	-	CASSQDGTGGYEQYF	TGCGCCAGCAGCCAAGACGGGACAGGGGGTTACGAGCAGTACTTC
TRBV4-1	TRBJ1-2	-	-	CASSQVAAGTYGYTF	TGCGCCAGCAGCCAAGTCGCTGCAGGAACCTATGGCTACACCTTC
TRBV5-1	TRBJ2-3	TRBD2	few	CASSLAVAGNTQYF	TGCGCCAGCAGCTTGGCAGTAGCGGGTAATACGCAGTATTTT